Listed below are T cell receptor beta chains from one sample, sequenced in a study of blood T cell repertoires in COVID-19. Method: immunoSEQ multiplex PCR; TCRdb's copy keeps in-frame clones and lacks some. The repertoire includes 56,000 or so clones, around four fifths of them detected once, and 13% sits in the top ten. What was sequenced was peripheral blood. The receptors originated from a woman older than 75 with acute or convalescent COVID-19. CDR3s include the opening cysteine and the closing phenylalanine or tryptophan. The D gene is left open where the match is weak. The size entry is marked missing in some rows and otherwise reads once, few, many or a size class.

NA | TRBJ2-2 | once | TRBV30 | TGTGCCTGGAGTGAACAGACGAACACCGGGGAGCTGTTTTTT | CAWSEQTNTGELFF
NA | TRBJ2-5 | NA | TRBV7-8 | TGTGCCAGCAGCTTAGTAGGGGGGGCCCCGGGGACCCAGTACTTC | CASSLVGGAPGTQYF
NA | TRBJ2-2 | NA | TRBV11-1 | TGTGCCAGCACAAGGAGGGCCGGGAATACCGGGGAGCTGTTTTTT | CASTRRAGNTGELFF
TRBD2 | TRBJ2-3 | NA | TRBV3-1/TRBV3-2 | TGTGCCAGCAGCCGAGTCAGCGGGGGCCCCACAGATACGCAGTATTTT | CASSRVSGGPTDTQYF
NA | TRBJ2-2 | NA | TRBV18 | TGTGCCAGCTCACCACCCGCAGAGAACACCGGGGAGCTGTTTTTT | CASSPPAENTGELFF
TRBD1 | TRBJ1-4 | NA | TRBV7-6 | TGTGCCAGCAGACAAGGGGGACAGCCTAATGAAAAACTGTTTTTT | CASRQGGQPNEKLFF
NA | TRBJ2-7 | once | TRBV5-1 | TGCGCCAGCAGCTTGGACGGGTACACCTACGAGCAGTACTTC | CASSLDGYTYEQYF
NA | TRBJ1-1 | once | TRBV11-3 | TGTGCCAGCAGCCAGGGATCGGGTGGCGAAACTGAAGCTTTCTTT | CASSQGSGGETEAFF
TRBD1 | TRBJ1-6 | NA | TRBV19 | TGTGCCAGTACCTCGACAGGGGTTGGGCATTCACCCCTCCACTTT | CASTSTGVGHSPLHF
NA | TRBJ2-2 | few | TRBV18 | TGTGCCAGCTCACCCCCTGGTGCAGGGAACACCGGGGAGCTGTTTTTT | CASSPPGAGNTGELFF
NA | TRBJ2-3 | NA | TRBV9 | TGTGCCAGCAGCGTAGCGGGGGAGGTCACTGATACGCAGTATTTT | CASSVAGEVTDTQYF
NA | TRBJ1-6 | NA | TRBV19 | TGTGCCAGTAGTATTCTGGGGGGAACCCAGGCTAATTCACCCCTCCACTTT | CASSILGGTQANSPLHF
TRBD1 | TRBJ1-4 | NA | TRBV9 | TGTGCCAGCAGCTCTCGTTCGGGAGGGGGCGGTGGAACTAATGAAAAACTGTTTTTT | CASSSRSGGGGGTNEKLFF
TRBD2 | TRBJ2-1 | NA | TRBV7-9 | TGTGCCAGCAGCCCCGCACTAGCGTGGTATGAGCAGTTCTTC | CASSPALAWYEQFF
TRBD2 | TRBJ2-5 | once | TRBV18 | TGTGCCAGCTCACCGGGACTAGGGGAGACCCAGTACTTC | CASSPGLGETQYF
TRBD1 | TRBJ1-5 | NA | TRBV11-2 | TGTGCCAGCAGTCCCGGACAGGGGCTCAGGGAGCCCCAGCATTTT | CASSPGQGLREPQHF
TRBD2 | TRBJ2-7 | NA | TRBV4-1 | TGCGCCAGCAGCCAAGAGGGGGGGACTAGCGCGTACGAGCAGTACTTC | CASSQEGGTSAYEQYF
NA | TRBJ2-7 | NA | TRBV5-4 | TGTGCCAGCAGCTTGGAGACTAGTCAGAGAGAGCAGTACTTC | CASSLETSQREQYF
TRBD1 | TRBJ1-2 | NA | TRBV7-8 | TGTGCCAGCAGCTTAGGCGCCGGGACAGACTATGGCTACACCTTC | CASSLGAGTDYGYTF
NA | TRBJ2-7 | NA | TRBV29-1 | TGCAGCGTTGGTACGATTCTCGCGGGAGAGCAGTACTTC | CSVGTILAGEQYF
NA | TRBJ2-5 | NA | TRBV7-9 | TGTGCCAGCAGTTTACAGGGGTGGTATCGCGGGGACAGCCAGACCCAGTACTTC | CASSLQGWYRGDSQTQYF
TRBD1 | TRBJ1-1 | NA | TRBV7-8 | TGTGCCAGCAGCTTACAACAGACAGGGGGCACTGAAGCTTTCTTT | CASSLQQTGGTEAFF
NA | TRBJ1-2 | NA | TRBV12-3/TRBV12-4 | TGTGCCAGCAGTTTTCCCGGGAATGGCTACACCTTC | CASSFPGNGYTF
NA | TRBJ2-3 | NA | TRBV5-6 | TGTGCCAGCAACTTCGGTGAGGCAGATACGCAGTATTTT | CASNFGEADTQYF
NA | TRBJ1-5 | NA | TRBV5-1 | TGCGCCAGCAGCCAGGACCCGGGGGACAATCAGCCCCAGCATTTT | CASSQDPGDNQPQHF
NA | TRBJ2-2 | once | TRBV3-1/TRBV3-2 | TGTGCCAGCAGCCCCAGGACAGCGAACACCGGGGAGCTGTTTTTT | CASSPRTANTGELFF
TRBD1 | TRBJ1-1 | NA | TRBV16 | TGTGCCAGCAGCCAAACAGGGGGGTTCAACACTGAAGCTTTCTTT | CASSQTGGFNTEAFF
TRBD1 | TRBJ1-1 | once | TRBV15 | TGTGCCACCAGCAGGGACAGGGGGAACACTGAAGCTTTCTTT | CATSRDRGNTEAFF
TRBD1 | TRBJ2-7 | NA | TRBV6-1 | TGTGCCAGCAGTGATATTACGGGGACAGGGTTCTACGAGCAGTACTTC | CASSDITGTGFYEQYF
NA | TRBJ1-4 | NA | TRBV6-5 | TGTGCCAGCAGTCGGGGGGGTTCGGGTGAAAAACTGTTTTTT | CASSRGGSGEKLFF
TRBD2 | TRBJ2-5 | NA | TRBV3-1/TRBV3-2 | TGTGCCAGCAGCCAAGATTATGGGACTAGCGGGGGGGCGGAGACCCAGTACTTC | CASSQDYGTSGGAETQYF
TRBD2 | TRBJ2-5 | NA | TRBV7-3 | TGTGCCAGCAGCTTGAAGCGGGGGGGCCAAGAGACCCAGTACTTC | CASSLKRGGQETQYF
TRBD1 | TRBJ1-2 | NA | TRBV5-4 | TGTGCCAGCAGCCCTAGACAGGGATATGGCTACACCTTC | CASSPRQGYGYTF
TRBD1 | TRBJ1-2 | NA | TRBV2 | TGTGCCAGCAGCACTGGACAGGGAGCTAACTATGGCTACACCTTC | CASSTGQGANYGYTF
TRBD1 | TRBJ1-2 | NA | TRBV2 | TGTGCCAGCAGGAGGACAGGGGGTATGCAGAACTATGGCTACACCTTC | CASRRTGGMQNYGYTF
NA | TRBJ2-1 | few | TRBV5-4 | TGTGCCAGCAGCTTGGTGGGGGCAAATGAGCAGTTCTTC | CASSLVGANEQFF
NA | TRBJ2-7 | NA | TRBV4-2 | TGTGCCAGCAGCCAGCCCGGGACAAACTCCTACGAGCAGTACTTC | CASSQPGTNSYEQYF
NA | TRBJ2-2 | NA | TRBV19 | TGTGCCAGTAGTACCACCGACACCTCTAACACCGGGGAGCTGTTTTTT | CASSTTDTSNTGELFF
NA | TRBJ2-5 | NA | TRBV2 | TGTGCCAGCAGGAGACTGGGGCTGCCCAAGGAAGGAGAGACCCAGTACTTC | CASRRLGLPKEGETQYF
TRBD1 | TRBJ1-2 | NA | TRBV5-1 | TGCGCCAGCAGCGTATCTGGGACAGGGGGTAACTATGGCTACACCTTC | CASSVSGTGGNYGYTF
TRBD1 | TRBJ1-6 | NA | TRBV2 | TGTGCCAGCGTGGGACAGGGCAATTCACCCCTCCACTTT | CASVGQGNSPLHF
NA | TRBJ1-1 | NA | TRBV10-3 | TGTGCCACGGTCGAAAACACTGAAGCTTTCTTT | CATVENTEAFF
NA | TRBJ2-5 | NA | TRBV6-1 | TGTGCCAGCAGTTTTCCTGTCCAGGAGACCCAGTACTTC | CASSFPVQETQYF
NA | TRBJ1-2 | NA | TRBV2 | TGTGCCAGCGCCATATCAGGGTACTATGGCTACACCTTC | CASAISGYYGYTF
TRBD1 | TRBJ1-1 | NA | TRBV7-9 | TGTGCCAGCAGCTACAGGGGCCGGAGCACTGAAGCTTTCTTT | CASSYRGRSTEAFF